The 13 T cell receptor beta chains below were found in one sample sequenced in a study of fetal regulatory T cell absence and autoimmunity. TCRdb's copy holds only in-frame clones and misses some; the assay was immunoSEQ multiplex PCR. The repertoire includes approximately 46,000 clones, about 80% of them detected once, and 0.41% sits in the top ten. Sequenced sample: cord blood. The receptors come from a newborn boy with IPEX syndrome.

This sequence joins TRBV4-1 and TRBJ1-5; maybe TRBD1 (6 bases). Trimming left V 0 bases short and J 4 bases short, with 16 bases between. Germline values: CDR1 MGHRA, CDR2 YSYEKL. CDR3 length: 17 amino acids. In DNA form, the CDR3 reads TGCGCCAGCAGCCAAGAAAACCCTTTGAGGGGGAATCAGCCCCAGCATTTT. Translating it yields CASSQENPLRGNQPQHF.

The chain carries TRBV11-3 and TRBJ2-1; the D call may be TRBD1 or TRBD2 (5 bases each). Trimming stripped 5 bases from V and 6 bases from J, with 14 bases between. The CDR3 is 14 residues long. Germline V gives CDR1 SGHNT, CDR2 YENEEA. CDR3: CASSLSGPSNEQFF. The CDR3 DNA is TGTGCCAGCAGCCTTTCGGGACCTAGCAATGAGCAGTTCTTC.

The J gene is TRBJ2-3, the V gene TRBV6-6; D is unclear. V was trimmed by 0 bases and J by 6 bases, leaving 7 bases between them. The CDR3 is made up of 13 amino acids. Germline V lookup: CDR1 MNHNY, CDR2 SVGAGI (reference sequence). CDR3 amino acids: CASSYSSWDTQYF. For the CDR3, the DNA is TGTGCCAGCAGTTACTCCTCCTGGGATACGCAGTATTTT.

This clone was detected only once. The CDR3 nucleotides are TGTGCCAGCAGCGTGGGGACAGGCTTGAACACTGAAGCTTTCTTT. This codes for CASSVGTGLNTEAFF. The chain carries TRBV9 and TRBJ1-1, with 8 positions matching TRBD1. V shed 2 bases and J 0 bases; nucleotides not matched to a gene: 3. Germline CDR1 is SGDLS and CDR2 is YYNGEE. The CDR3 has 15 amino acids.

This chain joins TRBV2 and TRBJ1-3; 7 bases align to TRBD1. The CDR3 length is 13 residues. Germline V gene sequence: CDR1 SNHLY, CDR2 FYNNEI. The J segment lost 4 bases and the V segment lost 7 bases, leaving 4 bases of the junction unmatched. CDR3 nucleotides: TGTGCCAGCAACGACAGGGAGGGAAACACCATATATTTT. As protein: CASNDREGNTIYF.

This clone was detected only a few times. The rearrangement joins TRBV30 to TRBJ2-7; D possibly corresponds to TRBD1 (7 bases). Trimming shortened V by 3 bases and J by 3 bases, and 15 bases separated the two germline ends. The CDR3 contains 14 residues. The germline V gene encodes CDR1 GTSNPN and CDR2 SVGIG (reference sequence). This chain's CDR3 is CAWRSFRGDYEQYF. In nucleotides, the CDR3 is TGTGCCTGGAGATCCTTCAGGGGGGACTACGAGCAGTACTTC. The whole variable domain, filled in from reference TRBV30 and TRBJ2-7, reads SQTIHQWPATLVQPVGSPLSLECTVEGTSNPNLYWYRQAAGRGLQLLFYSVGIGQISSEVPQNLSASRPQDRQFILSSKKLLLSDSGFYLCAWRSFRGDYEQYFGPGTRLTVT.

This clone showed up just a few times. This chain connects TRBV19 to TRBJ1-2; possible D gene TRBD1, 5 bases. The CDR3 extends over 13 amino acids. Germline CDR1 and CDR2: LNHDA and SQIVND (reference sequence). The V and J ends lost 7 bases and 3 bases respectively, with 12 bases between them. The CDR3 sequence is CASTPWTYYGYTF. The CDR3 DNA is TGTGCCAGTACCCCGTGGACATACTATGGCTACACCTTC.

This clone was counted between two and nine times. The chain has TRBV7-2 and TRBJ1-2; TRBD1 matches 7 bases. The germline gives CDR1 SGHTA, CDR2 FQGNSA. The CDR3 extends over 15 amino acids. Unmatched junction bases numbered 6, after V lost 1 base and J lost 4 bases. DNA for the CDR3: TGTGCCAGCAGCTTAGGGGGGACAGCCGTCTATGGCTACACCTTC. This codes for CASSLGGTAVYGYTF.

The rearrangement links TRBV6-5 to TRBJ2-7, with D unresolved. Between the trimmed V and J ends, which lost 0 bases and 0 bases, there was a span of 12 bases. CDR1 and CDR2 (germline): MNHEY, SVGAGI. CDR3 size: 16 residues. CDR3 protein: CASSYSTPGVSYEQYF. In DNA, the CDR3 is TGTGCCAGCAGTTACTCGACTCCGGGCGTCTCCTACGAGCAGTACTTC.

The V and J genes are TRBV5-1 and TRBJ2-3; TRBD2 aligns across 8 bases. The germline V gene has CDR1 SGHRS and CDR2 YFSETQ. CDR3 size: 16 residues. V trimming: 2 bases; J trimming: 4 bases; junction bases outside the gene matches: 9. CDR3 in DNA: TGCGCCAGCAGCTTTTTGAGCGGACTAGCATCAGATACGCAGTATTTT. It codes for CASSFLSGLASDTQYF.

This rearrangement joins TRBV5-6 to TRBJ1-2; tentative D call: TRBD1 (5 bases). CDR1 and CDR2 from the germline V gene are SGHDT and YYEEEE. Deletions cut 1 base from V and 2 bases from J, with 12 bases between. The CDR3 has 15 amino acids. The CDR3 here is CASSLKSAGNYGYTF. The CDR3, as DNA: TGTGCCAGCAGCTTGAAATCCGCAGGGAACTATGGCTACACCTTC.

The chain joins TRBV19 to TRBJ2-5; D may be TRBD1 (6 bases). This CDR3 region has 14 residues. CDR1 and CDR2 from the germline V gene are LNHDA and SQIVND (reference sequence). The germline V and J ends were trimmed by 3 bases and 4 bases, with 12 bases remaining between them. As DNA, the CDR3 is TGTGCCAGTAGTATTGGGACAACCCGAGAGACCCAGTACTTC. Translating gives CASSIGTTRETQYF.

The chain uses TRBV29-1 and TRBJ1-3; the D is unclear. With 6 bases removed from V and 1 base from J, the gap between germline ends came to 13 bases. This CDR3 spans 14 amino acids. Germline V gene data show CDR1 as SQVTM and CDR2 as ANQGSEA. This chain's CDR3 is CSVFMGGSGNTIYF. CDR3 sequence (DNA): TGCAGCGTCTTCATGGGAGGGTCTGGAAACACCATATATTTT.